The 6 T cell receptor beta chains reported below all come from one sample, sequenced in a study of regulatory T cells in long-lasting Graves disease. The time point: newly diagnosed GD, antithyroid drugs for less than 3 months. Researchers made the TCR library from RNA that was extracted from PBMCs. To make TCR beta libraries, researchers used iRepertoire HTBI primers and Arm-PCR of CDR3 regions. In TCRdb, the multiplex PCR reads were re-called with MiXCR into one record per CDR3 protein. The sample has some 490,000 distinct CDR3 sequences; around 12% are singletons. This sample was shared with a second study, whose subject was T cells in Graves' hyperthyroidism and ophthalmopathy.

The sequencing here drew on peripheral blood mononuclear cells (PBMCs), taken at new diagnosis, from a patient treated with antithyroid drugs. All receptors derive from a woman aged 25 to 39 with Graves disease.

This clonotype appeared many times. The J gene is TRBJ2-1, the V gene TRBV7-9; 8 nucleotides align to TRBD2. Germline V gives CDR1 SEHNR, CDR2 FQNEAQ (reference sequence). This CDR3 spans 16 amino acids. Trimming cost V 3 bases and J 2 bases; bases outside gene matches: 6. The CDR3 reads CASSFQAGAPYNEQFF. In DNA, the CDR3 is TGTGCCAGCAGCTTTCAAGCGGGAGCCCCCTACAATGAGCAGTTCTTC.

In this sample, this clonotype turned up a few times. A read error may explain this, as a much larger clone is one base away. V usage is TRBV2 and J usage is TRBJ1-1, with D unresolved. Germline CDR1 and CDR2: SNHLY and FYNNEI. The CDR3 has 15 amino acids. The CDR3, as DNA: TGTGCCAGCAGTGAGGGAGCATTACTGAACGCTGAAGCTTTCTTT. Protein: CASSEGALLNAEAFF.

This clonotype was seen more than once but under ten times. Since a much larger clone is just one base distant, this may be a read error. The chain carries TRBV6-2 or TRBV6-3 and TRBJ2-3, with 7 bases aligning to TRBD2. Germline CDR1 reads MNHEY; CDR2 reads SVGEGT. With 6 bases clipped from V and 5 bases from J, the junction kept 14 bases outside the gene matches. The CDR3 sequence is 16 residues long. For the CDR3, the DNA is TGTGCCAGCAGACTCGGACCAGCGGGATTGAGAGATACGCAGTATTTT. Translated, it gives CASRLGPAGLRDTQYF.

This clonotype was recorded many times. CDR3 loop: CASSLSGTFITGELFF. CDR3 in DNA: TGTGCCAGTAGTCTCTCGGGGACCTTCATCACCGGGGAGCTGTTTTTT. The J gene is TRBJ2-2, the V gene TRBV19, with D possibly being TRBD1 or TRBD2 (5 bases each). This CDR3 spans 16 amino acids. From germline, CDR1 is LNHDA and CDR2 SQIVND (reference sequence). V lost 5 bases and J lost 4, with 17 bases in between.

This clonotype was observed at least ten times. The V and J genes are TRBV18 and TRBJ2-1; TRBD1 matches 7 bases. The CDR3 contains 14 residues. V lost 4 bases, J lost 2 bases, and 2 bases stayed unmatched. In germline, CDR1 is KGHSH, CDR2 LQKENI. DNA of the CDR3: TGTGCCAGCTCACGACAGGGAACCTACAATGAGCAGTTCTTC. The encoded protein is CASSRQGTYNEQFF.

This clonotype appeared many times. The CDR3 sequence is CASSPGSGGETQYF. DNA of the CDR3: TGTGCCAGCAGCCCAGGATCGGGGGGGGAGACCCAGTACTTC. This sequence joins TRBV7-2 and TRBJ2-5; 8 bases map to TRBD2. Unmatched junction bases numbered 7, after V lost 5 bases and J lost 5 bases. Germline V gives CDR1 SGHTA, CDR2 FQGNSA. This CDR3 region has 14 residues. The whole variable domain, filled in from reference TRBV7-2 and TRBJ2-5, reads GAGVSQSPSNKVTEKGKDVELRCDPISGHTALYWYRQSLGQGLEFLIYFQGNSAPDKSGLPSDRFSAERTGGSVSTLTIQRTQQEDSAVYLCASSPGSGGETQYFGPGTRLLVL.